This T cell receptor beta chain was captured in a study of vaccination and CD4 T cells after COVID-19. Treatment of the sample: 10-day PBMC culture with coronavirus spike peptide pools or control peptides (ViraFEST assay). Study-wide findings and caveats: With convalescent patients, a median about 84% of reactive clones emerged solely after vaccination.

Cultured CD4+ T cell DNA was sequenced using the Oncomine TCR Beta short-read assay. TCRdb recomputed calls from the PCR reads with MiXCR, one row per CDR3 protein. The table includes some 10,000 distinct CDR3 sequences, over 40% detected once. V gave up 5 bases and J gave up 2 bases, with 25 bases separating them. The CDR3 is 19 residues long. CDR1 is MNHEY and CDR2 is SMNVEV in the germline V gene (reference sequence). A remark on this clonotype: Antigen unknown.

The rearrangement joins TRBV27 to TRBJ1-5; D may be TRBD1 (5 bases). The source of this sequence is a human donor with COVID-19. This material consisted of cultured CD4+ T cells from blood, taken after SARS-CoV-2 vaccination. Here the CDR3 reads CASSPISGHLGGGNQPQHF. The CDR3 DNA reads TGTGCCAGCAGTCCTATTTCGGGGCATTTGGGGGGAGGCAATCAGCCCCAGCATTTT.